The present entry profiles one T cell receptor (beta chain) with its context. The data belong to a study of shared clonotypes between healthy human individuals. Cells designated naive CD8 were CD45RO-negative and were positively selected for CCR7, with terminally differentiated effector memory CD45RA+ cells excluded. Data came from immunoSEQ multiplex PCR; TCRdb stores just in-frame clones and leaves some out. The top ten hold around 1.7% of the sample, which has around 2.1 million clones, about 93% seen once. The CDR3 is 13 amino acids. V was cut by 6 bases and J by 0 bases, with 6 bases left in between. The germline gives CDR1 SNHLY, CDR2 FYNNEI.

The receptor's source is a man aged 18 to 29 in good health. Some clones in this sample may be carry-over from other donors' samples. The chain carries TRBV2 and TRBJ1-5, with a weak D call TRBD1 (5 bases). Material: naive CD8+ T cells from PBMCs. The chain's CDR3 is CASRRGSNQPQHF. The CDR3 DNA reads TGTGCCAGCAGGAGGGGTAGCAATCAGCCCCAGCATTTT.